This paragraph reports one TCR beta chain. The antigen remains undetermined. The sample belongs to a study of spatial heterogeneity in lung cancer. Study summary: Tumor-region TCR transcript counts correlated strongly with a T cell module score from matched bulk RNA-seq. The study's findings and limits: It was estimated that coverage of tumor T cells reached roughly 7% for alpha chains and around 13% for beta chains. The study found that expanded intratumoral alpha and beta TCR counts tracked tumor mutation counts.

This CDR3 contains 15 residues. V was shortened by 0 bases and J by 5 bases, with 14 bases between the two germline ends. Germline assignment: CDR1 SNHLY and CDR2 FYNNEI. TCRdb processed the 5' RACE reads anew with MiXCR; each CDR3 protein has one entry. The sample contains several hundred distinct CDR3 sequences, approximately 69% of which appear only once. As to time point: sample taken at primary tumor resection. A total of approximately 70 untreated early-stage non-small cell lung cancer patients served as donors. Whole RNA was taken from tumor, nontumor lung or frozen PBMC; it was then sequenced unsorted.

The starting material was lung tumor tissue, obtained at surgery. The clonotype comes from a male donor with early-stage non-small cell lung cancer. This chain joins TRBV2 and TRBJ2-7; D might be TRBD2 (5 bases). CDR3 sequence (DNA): TGTGCCAGCAGTGAAGCCTCTCGGGGAGAAAACGAGCAGTACTTC. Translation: CASSEASRGENEQYF.